This is a list of T cell receptor beta chains from one sample in a study of high-grade serous ovarian cancer treatment subgroups. Sequencing was performed with immunoSEQ multiplex PCR; in TCRdb, only in-frame clones are kept and a portion is missing. The sample contains a few thousand clones, roughly four fifths of which appear only once. The sequenced material came from tumor tissue. These receptors all stem from a human donor with high-grade serous ovarian cancer. Each CDR3 is given with its conserved first and last residue.

V	J	CDR3
TRBV5-6	TRBJ1-4	CASSLGWKSGEKLFF
TRBV6-1	TRBJ2-3	CAAGQEGWDTQYF
TRBV18	TRBJ1-4	CASSPSAEKLFF
TRBV16	TRBJ2-2	CASSQETAANTGELFF
TRBV4-1	TRBJ1-5	CASSLSRQLDQPQHF
TRBV6-1	TRBJ1-1	CASSESVGDGDTEAFF
TRBV7-5	TRBJ2-7	CVRSPNRDARSYEQYF
TRBV5-8	TRBJ2-3	CASSWRQGATDTQYF
TRBV2	TRBJ1-5	CASRIYRQAQSPQHF
TRBV15	TRBJ2-7	CATSRGTSGGPYEQYF
TRBV2	TRBJ2-1	CASRKDRAVGDEQFF
TRBV6-5	TRBJ2-3	CASSYAPGQGKDTQYF
TRBV29-1	TRBJ2-7	CSVQTGLLNDEQYF
TRBV12-5	TRBJ2-3	CASGWSTGGSTDTQYF
TRBV7-2	TRBJ2-2	CASSLGGGGTGELFF
TRBV4-3	TRBJ2-2	CASSQEGNTKLTGELFF